A selection of T cell receptor beta chains follows, all from one sample in a study of cytomegalovirus exposure and HLA in healthy donors. Profiled with immunoSEQ multiplex PCR; TCRdb holds only in-frame clones, not every one. The sample holds around 150,000 clones, nearly 80% seen once. The specimen sequenced was PBMCs. Receptors were obtained from a man aged 25 to 40 in good health and CMV-seronegative. CDR3s include the opening cysteine and the closing phenylalanine or tryptophan. Each record gives: clone size, J gene, V gene, CDR3 length, CDR3 protein. Only part of the rows carry a size: once, few, many, or a class if the clone is expanded.

.	TRBJ1-2	TRBV7-2	13	CASSQPTGYGYTF
.	TRBJ2-5	TRBV7-9	14	CASGYLGQKETQYF
.	TRBJ2-3	TRBV27	11	CASSYFDTQYF
once	TRBJ2-7	TRBV30	12	CAWSRGLSEQYF
.	TRBJ1-1	TRBV4-2	18	CASSHVPGQGKGNTEAFF
once	TRBJ2-7	TRBV5-6	12	CASSGTAYEQYF
.	TRBJ2-7	TRBV2	14	CASNGESRGYEQYF
.	TRBJ2-7	TRBV28	15	CASNGGASGILEQYF
.	TRBJ2-1	TRBV19	16	CASKTRTSASYNEQFF
.	TRBJ1-1	TRBV28	15	CASSFSRGGLTEAFF
.	TRBJ1-5	TRBV30	14	CAWSGVGENQPQHF
.	TRBJ2-1	TRBV6-6	14	CASSYGRRDNEQFF
.	TRBJ1-2	TRBV7-2	11	CASSSPQGYTF
.	TRBJ2-3	TRBV7-9	15	CASSSGTGNIDTQYF
.	TRBJ2-3	TRBV7-2	15	CASSSFGVSTDTQYF
.	TRBJ2-7	TRBV5-1	15	CASSLDRQGPYEQYF
.	TRBJ1-5	TRBV2	15	CASSEALRGGQPQHF
.	TRBJ2-3	TRBV28	20	CASSFYVLGLAGVGADTQYF
.	TRBJ1-2	TRBV6-1	13	CASSEASDYGYTF
.	TRBJ2-2	TRBV10-3	13	CATDEGAAGELFF
.	TRBJ2-3	TRBV7-2	14	CASSSTGGLGTQYF
.	TRBJ2-3	TRBV11-3	15	CASAKGVASTDTQYF
.	TRBJ2-6	TRBV5-1	17	CASSSTTGVSGANVLTF
.	TRBJ1-5	TRBV30	13	CAWSVGAAQPQHF
.	TRBJ1-1	TRBV7-2	16	CASSFNQGSWSTEAFF
.	TRBJ2-4	TRBV28	15	CASKNAGRVKNIQYF
.	TRBJ1-2	TRBV7-2	15	CASSLFNERGKGYTF
.	TRBJ1-4	TRBV7-8	15	CASRHDRGTNEKLFF
.	TRBJ2-2	TRBV5-6	16	CASSSPTSANTGELFF
.	TRBJ2-4	TRBV6-1	13	CASLLTGANIQYF
few	TRBJ2-2	TRBV7-2	13	CASSLFSTGELFF
.	TRBJ1-5	TRBV5-1	15	CASSEQGWSNQPQHF
.	TRBJ1-6	TRBV15	14	CATRTGAGNSPLHF
.	TRBJ2-1	TRBV6-5	14	CASSYSTGYNEQFF
.	TRBJ1-1	TRBV6-5	15	CACSYSIHFQGGAFF
.	TRBJ2-1	TRBV28	14	CASSFSGRRDEQFF
few	TRBJ2-7	TRBV5-4	14	CASSENRYPYEQYF
.	TRBJ1-4	TRBV25-1	16	CASSAPGTGPVEKLFF
.	TRBJ2-3	TRBV7-2	14	CASSLAGAGDTQYF
.	TRBJ2-3	TRBV9	13	CASKDGGTDTQYF
.	TRBJ1-5	TRBV11-2	14	CASSQGRSHQPQHF
.	TRBJ2-2	TRBV7-8	13	CASSFPQTGELFF
.	TRBJ1-4	TRBV21-1	10	CASGIDEVFF
once	TRBJ1-2	TRBV28	16	CASSLGQGDMAYGYTF
.	TRBJ2-1	TRBV5-1	17	CASRLGITEDFYNEQFF
few	TRBJ1-4	TRBV7-9	13	CASSLTAQGELFF
.	TRBJ1-2	TRBV30	13	CAWRQGLSLGYTF
.	TRBJ1-5	TRBV28	15	CASRPGDTVWRPQHF
.	TRBJ2-2	TRBV6-1	15	CASSLGTSGTGELFF
.	TRBJ1-2	TRBV7-2	17	CASSSYGFLGGIYGYTF
.	TRBJ2-5	TRBV28	14	CASSLPTGSETQYF
.	TRBJ2-1	TRBV5-1	14	CASSWTGPSAEQFF